One and the same sample provided the 32 T cell receptor beta chains below, sequenced in a study of shared clonotypes between healthy human individuals. Data came from immunoSEQ multiplex PCR; TCRdb stores just in-frame clones and leaves some out. Of roughly 1 million clones in the sample, around 76% were seen once. Sequencing input: memory CD4+ T cells sorted from blood. Subset here: CD45RA-negative fraction. Receptors were obtained from a man between 18 and 35 years old in good health.

The V and J genes are TRBV28 and TRBJ2-5; 10 nucleotides match TRBD2. The length of the CDR3 is 16 residues. J gave up 2 bases and V 2 bases, and 5 bases lay outside the gene matches. CDR1 MDHEN and CDR2 SYDVKM come from the germline V gene. The CDR3: CASSLGWTSGQETQYF. In nucleotides, the CDR3 is TGTGCCAGCAGTTTAGGGTGGACTAGCGGACAAGAGACCCAGTACTTC.

In its sample, this clone was seen a few times. The rearrangement joins TRBV19 to TRBJ2-7; 13 bases match TRBD2. The CDR3 loop spans 15 amino acids. V shed 6 bases, J shed 2 bases, and the junction held 4 bases outside the gene matches. The germline V gene has CDR1 LNHDA and CDR2 SQIVND (reference sequence). DNA of the CDR3: TGTGCCAGTAGCCGGACTAGCGGGGGACCCTACGAGCAGTACTTC. Translated, it gives CASSRTSGGPYEQYF.

Concerning this clone: The sample carries other DNA sequences with the same CDR3. The rearrangement uses TRBV4-3 and TRBJ1-1, with D unresolved. In germline, CDR1 is LGHNA, CDR2 YSLEER. The CDR3 is 13 residues long. Trimming pared 1 base from V and 4 bases from J, leaving 7 bases between. The CDR3 nucleotides read TGCGCCAGCAGCCAAGTGGGTGGCACTGAAGCTTTCTTT. Translation gives CASSQVGGTEAFF.

The V and J genes are TRBV29-1 and TRBJ2-1; 12 bases map to TRBD2. This CDR3 has 18 residues. V gave up 4 bases and J gave up 7 bases; unmatched junction bases: 17. Germline CDR1 is SQVTM and CDR2 is ANQGSEA. In DNA, the CDR3 is TGCAGCGTTGGCCCCGGGACAGGGTTCGGGACTAGCGGGAATGAGCAGTTCTTC. Translated: CSVGPGTGFGTSGNEQFF.

This chain links TRBV7-2 with TRBJ1-1; D unresolved. This CDR3 region has 12 residues. The germline CDR1 and CDR2 sequences are SGHTA and FQGNSA. Trimming removed 5 bases at V and 8 bases at J, with 12 bases between. The CDR3 DNA reads as TGTGCCAGCAGCCCCCGCGCGCGGGAAGCTTTCTTT. Its translation is CASSPRAREAFF.

V usage is TRBV7-2 and J usage is TRBJ2-3; D is uncertain. The germline V gene encodes CDR1 SGHTA and CDR2 FQGNSA. This CDR3 region has 15 residues. Trimming removed 2 bases at V and 0 bases at J, with 9 bases between. This CDR3 is CASSLRVGSTDTQYF. As DNA, the CDR3 is TGTGCCAGCAGCTTAAGGGTCGGTAGCACAGATACGCAGTATTTT.

In DNA, the CDR3 is TGTGCCAGCAGTTACTCTCCTCTAGCGGGAGGCGAGCAGTACTTC. Translation: CASSYSPLAGGEQYF. The chain links TRBV6-5 to TRBJ2-7, with 11 bases that match TRBD2. Germline CDR1 reads MNHEY; CDR2 reads SVGAGI. This CDR3 spans 15 amino acids. Trimming removed 0 bases from V and 6 bases from J; junction bases left unmatched: 4.

The genes are TRBV25-1 and TRBJ2-2; TRBD2 is a possible D gene (6 bases). The CDR3 covers 15 residues. Germline V gives CDR1 MGHDK, CDR2 SYGVNS. V was shortened by 6 bases and J by 3 bases, with 14 bases between the two germline ends. The CDR3, as DNA: TGTGCCAGCAGCACCGGGACTCTCGACACCGGGGAGCTGTTTTTT. Protein: CASSTGTLDTGELFF.

V gene TRBV11-2 combines with J gene TRBJ2-7; the match to TRBD1 covers 7 bases. Looked up from germline, CDR1 is SGHAT and CDR2 is FQNNGV. The CDR3 is 18 amino acids. V gave up 5 bases and J gave up 3 bases; unmatched junction bases: 19. CDR3 sequence (DNA): TGTGCCAGCAGCCCAATAGGGGGCCACAACAGGGACCGCTACGAGCAGTACTTC. It translates to CASSPIGGHNRDRYEQYF.

This rearrangement joins TRBV6-6 to TRBJ2-3; possibly TRBD2 for D (7 bases). In germline, CDR1 is MNHNY, CDR2 SVGAGI (reference sequence). Trimming removed 6 bases at V and 1 base at J, with 17 bases between. The CDR3 contains 16 residues. CDR3 in DNA: TGTGCCAGCAGGGCCTGGGGGGCGGGGGGCACAGATACGCAGTATTTT. Protein sequence: CASRAWGAGGTDTQYF.

The CDR3 nucleotides are TGTGCCACCGAGCAGGCAGATACGCAGTATTTT. Translated, it gives CATEQADTQYF. The chain couples TRBV15 to TRBJ2-3; no firm D call. The CDR3 runs 11 residues. CDR1 LNHNV and CDR2 YYDKDF come from the germline V gene (reference sequence). V was trimmed by 8 bases and J by 4 bases, leaving 7 bases between them. The variable domain in full, completed from reference TRBV15 and TRBJ2-3, reads DAMVIQNPRYQVTQFGKPVTLSCSQTLNHNVMYWYQQKSSQAPKLLFHYYDKDFNNEADTPDNFQSRRPNTSFCFLDIRSPGLGDTAMYLCATEQADTQYFGPGTRLTVL.

CDR3 bases: TGCGCCAGCGCCCGCGGACAGGAGAGCTCCTACGAGCAGTACTTC. It encodes CASARGQESSYEQYF. The chain joins TRBV5-1 to TRBJ2-7; 7 nucleotides align to TRBD1. This CDR3 contains 15 residues. CDR1 is SGHRS and CDR2 is YFSETQ in the germline V gene. V dropped 7 bases and J dropped 0; count of bases not matched to a gene: 10.

The chain uses TRBV18 and TRBJ2-5; TRBD1 agrees at 9 bases. CDR3 length: 13 amino acids. From germline, CDR1 is KGHSH and CDR2 LQKENI. The junction had 1 base not matched to a gene; V was cut back by 4 bases and J by 4 bases. The DNA for the CDR3 is TGTGCCAGCTCACGGACAGGGGTAGAGACCCAGTACTTC. Translation gives CASSRTGVETQYF.

The chain employs TRBV9 and TRBJ2-6, with unresolved D. V was shortened by 0 bases and J by 0 bases, with 13 bases between the two germline ends. Germline V CDR1 and CDR2: SGDLS, YYNGEE. This CDR3 has 18 amino acids. CDR3 bases: TGTGCCAGCAGCGTAGCTGGGATACCCCACTCTGGGGCCAACGTCCTGACTTTC. Translation: CASSVAGIPHSGANVLTF.

The CDR3 DNA reads as TGCGCCAGCAGATACCGGGGCGGTCTGGAGAACATTCAGTACTTC. Amino acids: CASRYRGGLENIQYF. The chain uses TRBV5-1 and TRBJ2-4; possibly TRBD1 or TRBD2 for D (5 bases each). Germline assignment: CDR1 SGHRS and CDR2 YFSETQ. V was trimmed by 5 bases and J by 7 bases, leaving 19 bases between them. This CDR3 comprises 15 residues.

The chain employs TRBV28 and TRBJ2-2, with TRBD1 identical over 10 bases. The V gene's germline CDR1 is MDHEN and CDR2 SYDVKM. V trimming: 5 bases; J trimming: 4 bases; junction bases outside the gene matches: 7. This CDR3 comprises 16 residues. CDR3 sequence (DNA): TGTGCCAGCAGTCCATCCGGGACAGGGGTCACCGGGGAGCTGTTTTTT. It is translated as CASSPSGTGVTGELFF.

The genes are TRBV7-2 and TRBJ2-2; D remains unclear. V shed 3 bases and J shed 0 bases, with 5 bases lying between them. The length of the CDR3 is 14 residues. Germline V gene data show CDR1 as SGHTA and CDR2 as FQGNSA. CDR3 sequence: CASSFASNTGELFF. The CDR3 DNA sequence: TGTGCCAGCAGCTTCGCCTCGAACACCGGGGAGCTGTTTTTT.

This chain connects TRBV7-9 to TRBJ2-2; 8 bases are a match to TRBD1. Germline V gives CDR1 SEHNR, CDR2 FQNEAQ (reference sequence). This CDR3 has 15 residues. The V and J ends lost 1 base and 5 bases, in that order; junction bases with no gene match: 3. The CDR3 DNA follows: TGTGCCAGCAGCTTAGTGACAGGGGTAACCGGGGAGCTGTTTTTT. This gives the protein CASSLVTGVTGELFF.

The gene calls are TRBV7-2 and TRBJ2-1, with 7 nucleotides matching TRBD2. The CDR3 covers 15 residues. Germline CDR1 reads SGHTA; CDR2 reads FQGNSA. V was clipped by 5 bases and J by 0 bases; unmatched bases: 4. The CDR3 DNA follows: TGTGCCAGCAGCCGGCTAGCGGCCTCCTACAATGAGCAGTTCTTC. Translation: CASSRLAASYNEQFF.

The chain couples TRBV7-6 to TRBJ2-5; TRBD2 agrees at 7 bases. The CDR3 is made up of 15 amino acids. Trimming at V came to 3 bases and at J to 2 bases, leaving 6 bases not matched to a gene. CDR1 and CDR2 from the germline V gene are SGHVS and FNYEAQ. CDR3 sequence: CASSLGGGVQETQYF. As DNA, the CDR3 is TGTGCCAGCAGCTTGGGGGGAGGGGTACAAGAGACCCAGTACTTC.

V usage is TRBV4-3 and J usage is TRBJ1-2, with 7 bases identical to TRBD1. V was clipped by 7 bases and J by 6 bases; unmatched bases: 11. CDR3 size: 14 residues. CDR1 and CDR2 from the germline V gene are LGHNA and YSLEER. CDR3 region: CASTAVTGKDGYTF. The CDR3 region has the DNA TGCGCCAGCACTGCCGTGACAGGGAAGGATGGCTACACCTTC.

V usage is TRBV9 and J usage is TRBJ2-7, with 13 bases matching TRBD2. V lost 5 bases to trimming and J lost 3 bases; unmatched junction nucleotides: 8. Per germline, CDR1 SGDLS and CDR2 YYNGEE. The CDR3 extends over 16 amino acids. The CDR3 here is CASSRGGLAGDYEQYF. DNA of the CDR3: TGTGCCAGCAGTAGGGGTGGACTAGCGGGAGACTACGAGCAGTACTTC.

The rearrangement uses TRBV2 and TRBJ2-3, with a tentative D call TRBD2 (6 bases). Germline CDR1 reads SNHLY; CDR2 reads FYNNEI. The CDR3 totals 13 residues. The V and J ends lost 5 bases and 1 base respectively, with 7 bases between them. The CDR3 DNA reads TGTGCCAGCAGTTCGGGAGGCACAGATACGCAGTATTTT. This gives the protein CASSSGGTDTQYF.

This chain connects TRBV30 to TRBJ2-7, with D tentatively TRBD1 or TRBD2 (6 bases each). CDR1 and CDR2 (germline): GTSNPN, SVGIG (reference sequence). The CDR3 covers 14 residues. V was trimmed by 0 bases and J by 3 bases, leaving 12 bases between them. CDR3 coding DNA: TGTGCCTGGAGTGTGTCCGGGGGCGGCTACGAGCAGTACTTC. It encodes CAWSVSGGGYEQYF.

This chain links TRBV19 with TRBJ2-5; D gene ambiguous. Trimming took off 2 bases at V and 2 bases at J, with 6 bases between the two ends. CDR3 length: 13 amino acids. Germline-derived CDR1 and CDR2 are LNHDA and SQIVND (reference sequence). CDR3 sequence reads: CASSIHKQETQYF. The CDR3 DNA sequence: TGTGCCAGTAGTATACACAAACAAGAGACCCAGTACTTC. The variable domain in full, completed from reference TRBV19 and TRBJ2-5, reads DGGITQSPKYLFRKEGQNVTLSCEQNLNHDAMYWYRQDPGQGLRLIYYSQIVNDFQKGDIAEGYSVSREKKESFPLTVTSAQKNPTAFYLCASSIHKQETQYFGPGTRLLVL.

The V gene is TRBV29-1, the J gene TRBJ1-3; D unclear. The CDR3 totals 13 residues. Germline V gene data show CDR1 as SQVTM and CDR2 as ANQGSEA. Trimming shortened V by 7 bases and J by 0 bases, and 10 bases separated the two germline ends. CDR3 nucleotide sequence: TGCAGCGCCAGGCAGAGCTCTGGAAACACCATATATTTT. The encoded protein is CSARQSSGNTIYF.

About this clone: The sample holds other DNA sequences that translate to the same CDR3. The V and J genes are TRBV7-2 and TRBJ2-2; tentatively, D is TRBD1 or TRBD2 (5 bases each). The V and J ends lost 5 bases and 3 bases respectively, with 10 bases between them. CDR3 length: 14 amino acids. Germline lookup yields CDR1 SGHTA and CDR2 FQGNSA. The CDR3 is CASSLGVYTGELFF. The CDR3 nucleotides are TGTGCCAGCAGCCTGGGGGTGTACACCGGGGAGCTGTTTTTT. Full variable domain (outside the CDR3, taken from reference TRBV7-2 and TRBJ2-2): GAGVSQSPSNKVTEKGKDVELRCDPISGHTALYWYRQSLGQGLEFLIYFQGNSAPDKSGLPSDRFSAERTGGSVSTLTIQRTQQEDSAVYLCASSLGVYTGELFFGEGSRLTVL.

This chain joins TRBV11-2 and TRBJ2-1; 13 bases match TRBD2. CDR1 and CDR2 from the germline V gene are SGHAT and FQNNGV. The CDR3 contains 16 residues. Trimming removed 4 bases from V and 5 bases from J; junction bases left unmatched: 5. The CDR3 sequence is CASSSILAGGHNEQFF. The CDR3 nucleotides are TGTGCCAGCAGCTCAATACTAGCGGGAGGGCACAATGAGCAGTTCTTC.

This clone occurred a few times. The gene calls are TRBV5-4 and TRBJ2-2; TRBD2 matches at 10 bases. Germline V CDR1 and CDR2: SGHNT, YYREEE (reference sequence). CDR3 size: 16 residues. J was trimmed by 5 bases and V by 4 bases; bases with no gene match: 8. The CDR3 loop reads CASSPLIAGGTGELFF. DNA of the CDR3: TGTGCCAGCAGCCCGCTGATAGCGGGAGGTACCGGGGAGCTGTTTTTT. Full variable domain (missing parts from reference TRBV5-4 and TRBJ2-2): ETGVTQSPTHLIKTRGQQVTLRCSSQSGHNTVSWYQQALGQGPQFIFQYYREEENGRGNFPPRFSGLQFPNYSSELNVNALELDDSALYLCASSPLIAGGTGELFFGEGSRLTVL.

The chain employs TRBV7-9 and TRBJ2-1, with TRBD2 matching over 10 bases. This CDR3 spans 16 amino acids. Germline V gene lookup returns CDR1 SEHNR and CDR2 FQNEAQ (reference sequence). With 4 bases clipped from V and 2 bases from J, the junction kept 5 bases outside the gene matches. The CDR3 sequence is CASSSIAGGTYNEQFF. The CDR3, as DNA: TGTGCCAGCAGCTCCATAGCGGGAGGTACCTACAATGAGCAGTTCTTC.

The chain has TRBV5-1 and TRBJ1-2; D uncertain. Trimming shortened V by 1 base and J by 2 bases, and 6 bases separated the two germline ends. CDR1 is SGHRS, CDR2 YFSETQ, per germline. The CDR3 is 13 amino acids. CDR3 protein: CASSLNTNYGYTF. CDR3 bases: TGCGCCAGCAGCTTGAACACCAACTATGGCTACACCTTC. Looking up the rest from reference TRBV5-1 and TRBJ1-2 gives the full variable domain: KAGVTQTPRYLIKTRGQQVTLSCSPISGHRSVSWYQQTPGQGLQFLFEYFSETQRNKGNFPGRFSGRQFSNSRSEMNVSTLELGDSALYLCASSLNTNYGYTFGSGTRLTVV.

This chain uses TRBV2 with TRBJ1-4; D might be TRBD1 (6 bases). The CDR3 covers 15 residues. The V end lost 5 bases, the J end lost 0 bases, and 10 bases lay between the germline ends. Germline CDR1 reads SNHLY; CDR2 reads FYNNEI. CDR3 in DNA: TGTGCCAGCAGTTCAGGGGAGGCAACTAATGAAAAACTGTTTTTT. Residues: CASSSGEATNEKLFF. The full variable domain, rest sourced from reference TRBV2 and TRBJ1-4, is EPEVTQTPSHQVTQMGQEVILRCVPISNHLYFYWYRQILGQKVEFLVSFYNNEISEKSEIFDDQFSVERPDGSNFTLKIRSTKLEDSAMYFCASSSGEATNEKLFFGSGTQLSVL.